A selection of T cell receptor beta chains follows, all from one sample in a study of T cell changes during pregnancy in multiple sclerosis. TCRdb's table, derived via immunoSEQ multiplex PCR, lists solely in-frame clones and lacks some. The sample consists of 70,000 to 75,000 clones, 92% of them appearing once. This specimen was peripheral blood, taken in the second trimester of pregnancy. The receptors come from a female donor with multiple sclerosis, enrolled in a pregnancy study. The CDR3 runs from the conserved cysteine through the conserved F or W. D genes are given only for firm matches. Clone size is shown for a subset of rows, as once, few, many or a class of expanded clone.

D gene: TRBD1
V gene: TRBV6-4
clone size: NA
CDR3 length: 15
J gene: TRBJ1-4
CDR3 protein: CASKMTGDRGEKLFF
CDR3 DNA: TGTGCCAGCAAAATGACAGGGGATAGGGGCGAAAAACTGTTTTTT

D gene: TRBD2
V gene: TRBV19
clone size: NA
CDR3 length: 15
J gene: TRBJ2-4
CDR3 protein: CASSIAGGAKNIQYF
CDR3 DNA: TGTGCCAGTAGTATAGCGGGGGGAGCCAAAAACATTCAGTACTTC

D gene: NA
V gene: TRBV30
clone size: NA
CDR3 length: 11
J gene: TRBJ2-7
CDR3 protein: CAHGHSYEQYF
CDR3 DNA: TGTGCCCACGGACACTCCTACGAGCAGTACTTC

D gene: TRBD1
V gene: TRBV7-2
clone size: NA
CDR3 length: 16
J gene: TRBJ2-5
CDR3 protein: CASSSQTGLSLETQYF
CDR3 DNA: TGTGCCAGCAGCTCTCAGACAGGGTTGAGTTTAGAGACCCAGTACTTC

D gene: NA
V gene: TRBV5-6
clone size: NA
CDR3 length: 13
J gene: TRBJ1-1
CDR3 protein: CASNRVRNTEAFF
CDR3 DNA: TGTGCCAGCAACAGGGTGCGGAACACTGAAGCTTTCTTT

D gene: NA
V gene: TRBV5-4
clone size: NA
CDR3 length: 11
J gene: TRBJ2-5
CDR3 protein: CASSREETQYF
CDR3 DNA: TGTGCCAGCAGCCGGGAAGAGACCCAGTACTTC

D gene: NA
V gene: TRBV7-8
clone size: NA
CDR3 length: 13
J gene: TRBJ1-1
CDR3 protein: CASSEKTGAEAFF
CDR3 DNA: TGTGCCAGCAGCGAGAAAACAGGAGCTGAAGCTTTCTTT

D gene: TRBD2
V gene: TRBV19
clone size: NA
CDR3 length: 13
J gene: TRBJ2-1
CDR3 protein: CASSQGLDSKQFF
CDR3 DNA: TGTGCCAGTAGTCAGGGACTAGACTCCAAGCAGTTCTTC

D gene: TRBD2
V gene: TRBV5-1
clone size: once
CDR3 length: 16
J gene: TRBJ2-3
CDR3 protein: CASSFPGTSVTDTQYF
CDR3 DNA: TGCGCCAGCAGCTTCCCCGGGACTAGTGTAACAGATACGCAGTATTTT

D gene: TRBD1
V gene: TRBV30
clone size: NA
CDR3 length: 19
J gene: TRBJ2-2
CDR3 protein: CAWSVLDRAVSGTTGELFF
CDR3 DNA: TGTGCCTGGAGTGTACTCGACAGGGCTGTTTCGGGGACGACCGGGGAGCTGTTTTTT

D gene: NA
V gene: TRBV6-1
clone size: NA
CDR3 length: 16
J gene: TRBJ1-5
CDR3 protein: CASSEVWGIGGQPQHF
CDR3 DNA: TGTGCCAGCAGTGAAGTATGGGGGATCGGGGGTCAGCCCCAGCATTTT

D gene: TRBD2
V gene: TRBV19
clone size: NA
CDR3 length: 16
J gene: TRBJ2-7
CDR3 protein: CASSPGLAGGYYEQYF
CDR3 DNA: TGTGCCAGTAGCCCGGGACTAGCGGGAGGTTACTACGAGCAGTACTTC

D gene: TRBD1
V gene: TRBV6-5
clone size: NA
CDR3 length: 15
J gene: TRBJ1-1
CDR3 protein: CASSYLPQGGTEAFF
CDR3 DNA: TGTGCCAGCAGTTACTTACCTCAGGGGGGTACTGAAGCTTTCTTT

D gene: NA
V gene: TRBV5-1
clone size: NA
CDR3 length: 15
J gene: TRBJ1-3
CDR3 protein: CASSRTMDTGNTIYF
CDR3 DNA: TGCGCCAGCAGCCGTACTATGGACACGGGAAACACCATATATTTT

D gene: NA
V gene: TRBV7-9
clone size: NA
CDR3 length: 13
J gene: TRBJ2-5
CDR3 protein: CASYPGGQETQYF
CDR3 DNA: TGTGCCAGCTACCCCGGCGGCCAAGAGACCCAGTACTTC

D gene: TRBD2
V gene: TRBV12-5
clone size: NA
CDR3 length: 18
J gene: TRBJ2-3
CDR3 protein: CASGFVQGTSGSTDTQYF
CDR3 DNA: TGTGCTAGTGGTTTTGTCCAGGGGACTAGCGGTAGCACAGATACGCAGTATTTT

D gene: NA
V gene: TRBV4-1
clone size: NA
CDR3 length: 17
J gene: TRBJ2-2
CDR3 protein: CASSQDWGGGGAGELFF
CDR3 DNA: TGCGCCAGCAGCCAAGATTGGGGGGGAGGGGGGGCCGGGGAGCTGTTTTTT

D gene: NA
V gene: TRBV4-3
clone size: once
CDR3 length: 17
J gene: TRBJ2-5
CDR3 protein: CASSQGEGEFDLKTQYF
CDR3 DNA: TGCGCCAGCAGCCAAGGCGAGGGGGAATTCGACTTAAAGACCCAGTACTTC

D gene: NA
V gene: TRBV18
clone size: NA
CDR3 length: 13
J gene: TRBJ2-1
CDR3 protein: CASSRDFYNEQFF
CDR3 DNA: TGTGCCAGCTCGCGGGACTTCTACAATGAGCAGTTCTTC

D gene: NA
V gene: TRBV6-5
clone size: NA
CDR3 length: 13
J gene: TRBJ2-1
CDR3 protein: CASSPGVDNEQFF
CDR3 DNA: TGTGCCAGCAGCCCAGGGGTAGATAATGAGCAGTTCTTC

D gene: NA
V gene: TRBV4-3
clone size: NA
CDR3 length: 14
J gene: TRBJ1-6
CDR3 protein: CASSLTGNNSPLHF
CDR3 DNA: TGCGCCAGCAGCCTCACAGGGAACAATTCACCCCTCCACTTT

D gene: NA
V gene: TRBV5-1
clone size: NA
CDR3 length: 14
J gene: TRBJ1-4
CDR3 protein: CASSSEGFNEKLFF
CDR3 DNA: TGCGCCAGCAGCTCCGAGGGTTTTAATGAAAAACTGTTTTTT

D gene: NA
V gene: TRBV7-2
clone size: once
CDR3 length: 14
J gene: TRBJ2-5
CDR3 protein: CASSLGHPEETQYF
CDR3 DNA: TGTGCCAGCAGCTTGGGGCACCCTGAAGAGACCCAGTACTTC

D gene: TRBD2
V gene: TRBV7-6
clone size: once
CDR3 length: 17
J gene: TRBJ2-2
CDR3 protein: CASSFGERGSNTGELFF
CDR3 DNA: TGTGCCAGCAGCTTTGGGGAGCGGGGGTCGAACACCGGGGAGCTGTTTTTT

D gene: NA
V gene: TRBV18
clone size: NA
CDR3 length: 15
J gene: TRBJ1-1
CDR3 protein: CASSRGMHANTEAFF
CDR3 DNA: TGTGCCAGCTCACGCGGGATGCACGCGAACACTGAAGCTTTCTTT

D gene: TRBD1
V gene: TRBV19
clone size: NA
CDR3 length: 12
J gene: TRBJ1-2
CDR3 protein: CASSARQGSYTF
CDR3 DNA: TGTGCCAGTAGTGCGCGACAGGGTAGCTACACCTTC

D gene: NA
V gene: TRBV9
clone size: NA
CDR3 length: 14
J gene: TRBJ1-2
CDR3 protein: CASSAGGSFYGYTF
CDR3 DNA: TGTGCCAGCAGCGCCGGGGGGAGTTTCTATGGCTACACCTTC